This TCR beta chain is drawn from a study of T-cell reconstitution after alpha-beta-depleted transplantation in children. Study-wide results and caveats: TCRbeta diversity was high at day 60 in some patients (a result of surviving recipient T cells and thymic progenitors).

Unique molecular identifiers featured in how the TCRbeta library was prepared. TCRdb independently ran MiXCR on the PCR reads; one entry per CDR3 protein. The sample has roughly 100,000 distinct CDR3 sequences; under 7% are singletons. Germline V CDR1 and CDR2: LGHDT, YNNKEL (reference sequence). The J segment lost 3 bases and the V segment lost 4 bases, leaving 9 bases of the junction unmatched. The CDR3 runs to 16 residues. This clonotype has just a few counts. Its antigen is not known. This specimen was PBMCs, mostly from graft donor cells, taken 60 days after TCRalphabeta/CD19-depleted stem cell transplant. The source of this sequence is a female patient younger than 10 who had a stem cell transplant for Fanconi anemia, so the T cells may come from the graft donor. The chain uses TRBV3-1 and TRBJ2-3; 8 nucleotides match TRBD2. The CDR3 nucleotides are TGTGCCAGCAGCCCCCGGACTGGACTAGCAACAGATACGCAGTATTTT. Encoded protein: CASSPRTGLATDTQYF.